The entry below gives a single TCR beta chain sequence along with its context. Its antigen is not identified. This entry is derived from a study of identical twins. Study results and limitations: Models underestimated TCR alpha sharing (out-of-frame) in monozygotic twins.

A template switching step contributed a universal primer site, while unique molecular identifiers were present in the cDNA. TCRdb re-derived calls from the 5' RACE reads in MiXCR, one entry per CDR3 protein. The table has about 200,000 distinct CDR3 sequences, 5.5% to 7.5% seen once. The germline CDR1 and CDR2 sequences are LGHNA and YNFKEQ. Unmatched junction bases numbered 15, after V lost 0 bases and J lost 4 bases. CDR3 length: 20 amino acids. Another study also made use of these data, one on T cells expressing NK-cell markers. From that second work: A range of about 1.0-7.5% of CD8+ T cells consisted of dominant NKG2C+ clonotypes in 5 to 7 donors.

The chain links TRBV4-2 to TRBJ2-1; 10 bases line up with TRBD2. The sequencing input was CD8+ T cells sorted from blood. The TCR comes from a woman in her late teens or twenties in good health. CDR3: CASSQDHVAGGPSRYNEQFF. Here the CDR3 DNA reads TGTGCCAGCAGCCAAGATCACGTAGCGGGGGGTCCTAGTCGATACAATGAGCAGTTCTTC.